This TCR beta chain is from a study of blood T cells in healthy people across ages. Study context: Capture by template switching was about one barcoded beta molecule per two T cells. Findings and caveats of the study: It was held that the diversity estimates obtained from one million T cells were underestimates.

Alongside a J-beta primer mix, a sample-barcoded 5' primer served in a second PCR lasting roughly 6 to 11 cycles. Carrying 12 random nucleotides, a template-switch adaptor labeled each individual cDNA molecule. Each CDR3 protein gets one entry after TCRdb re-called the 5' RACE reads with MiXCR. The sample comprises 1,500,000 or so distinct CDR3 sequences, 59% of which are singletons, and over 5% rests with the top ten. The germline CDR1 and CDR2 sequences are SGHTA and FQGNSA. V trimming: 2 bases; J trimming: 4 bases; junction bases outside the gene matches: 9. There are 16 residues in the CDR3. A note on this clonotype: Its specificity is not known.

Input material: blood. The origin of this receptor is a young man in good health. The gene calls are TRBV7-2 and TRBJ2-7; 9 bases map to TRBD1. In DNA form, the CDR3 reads TGTGCCAGCAGCTTAAGGGCCCGGGACAGGGTTTACGAGCAGTACTTC. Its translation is CASSLRARDRVYEQYF.